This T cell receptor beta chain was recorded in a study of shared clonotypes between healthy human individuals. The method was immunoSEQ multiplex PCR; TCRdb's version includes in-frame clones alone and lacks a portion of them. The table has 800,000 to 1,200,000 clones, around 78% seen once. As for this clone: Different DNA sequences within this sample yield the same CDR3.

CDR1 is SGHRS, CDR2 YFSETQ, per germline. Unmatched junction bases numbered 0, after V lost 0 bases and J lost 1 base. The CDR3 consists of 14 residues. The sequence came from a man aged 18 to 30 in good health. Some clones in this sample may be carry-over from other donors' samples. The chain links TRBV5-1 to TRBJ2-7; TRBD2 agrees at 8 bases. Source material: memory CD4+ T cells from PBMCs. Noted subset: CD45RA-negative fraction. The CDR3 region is CASSLVAGSYEQYF. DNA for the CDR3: TGCGCCAGCAGCTTGGTAGCGGGGTCCTACGAGCAGTACTTC.